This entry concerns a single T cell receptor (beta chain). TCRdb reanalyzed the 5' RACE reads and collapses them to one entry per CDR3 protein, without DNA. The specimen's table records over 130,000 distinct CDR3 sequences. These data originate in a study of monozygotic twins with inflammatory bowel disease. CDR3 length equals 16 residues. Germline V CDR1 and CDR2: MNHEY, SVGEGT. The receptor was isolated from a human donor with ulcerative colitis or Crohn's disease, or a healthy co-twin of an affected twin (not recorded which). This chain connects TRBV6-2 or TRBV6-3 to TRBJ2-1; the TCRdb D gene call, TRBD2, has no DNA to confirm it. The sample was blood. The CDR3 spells CASTFLGQTSANEQFF.